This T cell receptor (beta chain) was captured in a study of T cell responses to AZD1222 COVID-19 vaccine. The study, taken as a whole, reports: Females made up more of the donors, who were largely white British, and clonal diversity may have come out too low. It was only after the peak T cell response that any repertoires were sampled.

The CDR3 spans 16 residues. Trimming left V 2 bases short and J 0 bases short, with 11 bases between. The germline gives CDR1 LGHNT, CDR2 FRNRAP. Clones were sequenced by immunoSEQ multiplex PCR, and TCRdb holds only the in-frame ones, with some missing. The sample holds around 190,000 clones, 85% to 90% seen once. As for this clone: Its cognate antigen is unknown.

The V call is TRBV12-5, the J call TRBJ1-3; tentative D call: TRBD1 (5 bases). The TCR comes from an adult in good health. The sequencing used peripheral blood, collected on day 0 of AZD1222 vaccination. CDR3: CASGLSTGASGNTIYF. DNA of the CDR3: TGTGCTAGTGGTTTGTCAACAGGTGCCTCTGGAAACACCATATATTTT.